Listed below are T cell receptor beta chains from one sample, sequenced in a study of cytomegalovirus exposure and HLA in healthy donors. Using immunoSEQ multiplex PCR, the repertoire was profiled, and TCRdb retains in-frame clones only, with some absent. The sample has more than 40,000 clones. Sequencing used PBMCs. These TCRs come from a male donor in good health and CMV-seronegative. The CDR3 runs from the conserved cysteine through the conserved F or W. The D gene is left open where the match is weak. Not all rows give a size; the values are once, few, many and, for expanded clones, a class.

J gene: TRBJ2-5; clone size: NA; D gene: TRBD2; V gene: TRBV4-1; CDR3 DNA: TGCGCCAGCAGCCAATTAGTTGCTAGCGGGGGTGAGACCCAGTACTTC; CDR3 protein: CASSQLVASGGETQYF
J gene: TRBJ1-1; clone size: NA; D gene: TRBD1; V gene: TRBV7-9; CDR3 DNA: TGTGCCAGCAGCCTGGGACAGATGGGCGAAGCTTTCTTT; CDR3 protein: CASSLGQMGEAFF
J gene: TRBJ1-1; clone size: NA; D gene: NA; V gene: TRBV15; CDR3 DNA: TGTGCCACCAGCAGAAGGACAGACACGCCGGGGTTCTTT; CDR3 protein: CATSRRTDTPGFF
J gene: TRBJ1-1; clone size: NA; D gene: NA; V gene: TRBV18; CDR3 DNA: TGTGCCAGCTCACCACCGAAACTGTTGAACACTGAAGCTTTCTTT; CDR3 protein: CASSPPKLLNTEAFF
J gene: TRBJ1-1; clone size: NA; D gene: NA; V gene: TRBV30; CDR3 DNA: TGTGCCTGCCAGAATACAGGGTGGGGGAACACTGAAGCTTTCTTT; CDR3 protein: CACQNTGWGNTEAFF
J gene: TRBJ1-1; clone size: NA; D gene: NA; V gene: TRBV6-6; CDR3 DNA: TGTGCCAGCTTACAGGTCACTGAAGCTTTCTTT; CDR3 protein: CASLQVTEAFF
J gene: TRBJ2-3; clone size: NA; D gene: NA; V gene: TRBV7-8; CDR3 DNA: TGTGCCAGCAGCTTAGTCGGCGGGGCTGCAGATACGCAGTATTTT; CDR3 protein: CASSLVGGAADTQYF
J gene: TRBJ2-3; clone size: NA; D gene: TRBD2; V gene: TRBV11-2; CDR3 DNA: TGTGCCAGCAACTCCGGACTAGTCGATACGCAGTATTTT; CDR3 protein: CASNSGLVDTQYF
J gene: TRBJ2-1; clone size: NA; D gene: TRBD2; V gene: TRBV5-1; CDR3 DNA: TGCGCCAGCAGCTTGAGCGGGGGGGCCAATGAGCAGTTCTTC; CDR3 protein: CASSLSGGANEQFF
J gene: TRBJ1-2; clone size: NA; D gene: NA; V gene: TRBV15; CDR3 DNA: TGTGCCACCAGCAGAGGAGAGCTATATGGCTACACCTTC; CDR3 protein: CATSRGELYGYTF
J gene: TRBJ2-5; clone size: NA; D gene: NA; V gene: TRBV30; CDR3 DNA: TGTGCCTGGAGTGTAAACCGGGGAACTCAAGAGACCCAGTACTTC; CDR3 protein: CAWSVNRGTQETQYF
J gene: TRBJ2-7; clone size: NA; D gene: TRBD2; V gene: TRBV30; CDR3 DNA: TGTGCCTGGAGTAAGGCCCCTAGCGGATCCTACGAGCAGTACTTC; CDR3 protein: CAWSKAPSGSYEQYF
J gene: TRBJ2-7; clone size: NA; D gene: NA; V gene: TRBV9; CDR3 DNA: TGTGCCAGCAGCGTAGCTAGCTCCTACGAGCAGTACTTC; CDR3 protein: CASSVASSYEQYF
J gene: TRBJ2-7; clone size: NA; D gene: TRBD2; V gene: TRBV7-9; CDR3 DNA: TGTGCCAGCAGCCCCCTAGCGGGGGCCTTCTACGAGCAGTACTTC; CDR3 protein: CASSPLAGAFYEQYF
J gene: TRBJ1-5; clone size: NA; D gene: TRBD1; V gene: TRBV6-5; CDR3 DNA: TGTGCCAGCAGTTACTCCATAGACAGGGCGGATCAGCCCCAGCATTTT; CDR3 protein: CASSYSIDRADQPQHF
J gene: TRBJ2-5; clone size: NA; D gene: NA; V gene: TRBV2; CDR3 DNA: TGTGCCAGCAACGGTAGAAGTGGGGGGGCGGAGACCCAGTACTTC; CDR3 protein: CASNGRSGGAETQYF
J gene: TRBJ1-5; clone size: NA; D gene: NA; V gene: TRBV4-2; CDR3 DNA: TGTGCCAGCAGCCAAGTGTCCAGCGAAAATCAGCCCCAGCATTTT; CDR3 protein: CASSQVSSENQPQHF
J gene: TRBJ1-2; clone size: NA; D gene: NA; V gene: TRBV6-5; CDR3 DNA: TGTGCCAGCAGATCCTTGACAGCTAACTATGGCTACACCTTC; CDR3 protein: CASRSLTANYGYTF
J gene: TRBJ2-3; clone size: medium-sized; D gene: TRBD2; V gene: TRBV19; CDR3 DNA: TGTGCCAGTAGTATAGATGGAGGGACTAGCGGGCCAGATACGCAGTATTTT; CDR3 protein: CASSIDGGTSGPDTQYF
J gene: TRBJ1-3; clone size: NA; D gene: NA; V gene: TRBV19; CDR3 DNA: TGTGCCAGTAGTACACAGGGAAAGGGCTCTGGAAACACCATATATTTT; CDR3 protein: CASSTQGKGSGNTIYF
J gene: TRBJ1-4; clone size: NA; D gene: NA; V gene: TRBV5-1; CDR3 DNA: TGCGCCAGCAGCTTGGAGTCGGGGGTAACGACTAATGAAAAACTGTTTTTT; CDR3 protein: CASSLESGVTTNEKLFF
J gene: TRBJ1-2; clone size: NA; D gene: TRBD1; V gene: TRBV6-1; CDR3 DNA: TGTGCCAGCAGTGAAAGGACAGGCCCCAACTATGGCTACACCTTC; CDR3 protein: CASSERTGPNYGYTF
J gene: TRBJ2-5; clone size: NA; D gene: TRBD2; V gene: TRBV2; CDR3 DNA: TGTGCCAGCAGTGAGCGGACTAGCGGGGCCGAGACCCAGTACTTC; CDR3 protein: CASSERTSGAETQYF
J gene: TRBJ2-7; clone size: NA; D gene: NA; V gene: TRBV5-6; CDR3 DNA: TGTGCCAGCAGCTTGGCGGATCCACTATCCTCCTACGAGCAGTACTTC; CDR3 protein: CASSLADPLSSYEQYF
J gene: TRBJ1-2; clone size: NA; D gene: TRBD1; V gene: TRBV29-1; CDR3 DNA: TGCAGCGCGGGACAGGGGGCTGGGGGCTACACCTTC; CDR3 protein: CSAGQGAGGYTF
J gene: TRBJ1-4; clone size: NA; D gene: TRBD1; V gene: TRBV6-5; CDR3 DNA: TGTGCCAGCAAACGACCGGGACAGGGGGAAAAACTGTTTTTT; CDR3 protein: CASKRPGQGEKLFF
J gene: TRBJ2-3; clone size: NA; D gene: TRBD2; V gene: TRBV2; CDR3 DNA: TGTGCCAGCAGTGAAGAGGGGAGTTGGACTAGCGGGGGGGAGGCAGATACGCAGTATTTT; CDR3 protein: CASSEEGSWTSGGEADTQYF
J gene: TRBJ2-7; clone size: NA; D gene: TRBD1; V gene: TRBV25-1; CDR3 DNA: TGTGCCAGCAGTGATCTCCCTACAGGGGCCCGCGAGCAGTACTTC; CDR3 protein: CASSDLPTGAREQYF
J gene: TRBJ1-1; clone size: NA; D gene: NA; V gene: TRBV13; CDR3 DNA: TGTGCCAGCAGCGAATACAAAGCTTTCTTT; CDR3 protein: CASSEYKAFF
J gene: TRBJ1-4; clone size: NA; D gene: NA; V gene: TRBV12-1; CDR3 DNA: TGTGCCAGCAGCTTTGACGGGGTGAGGAAAAAACTGTTTTTT; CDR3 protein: CASSFDGVRKKLFF
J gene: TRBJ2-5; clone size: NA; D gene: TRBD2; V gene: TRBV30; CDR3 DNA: TGTGCCTGGACTCAACCGCAGCGGGGGGGATGGTACCACCAAGAGACCCAGTACTTC; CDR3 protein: CAWTQPQRGGWYHQETQYF
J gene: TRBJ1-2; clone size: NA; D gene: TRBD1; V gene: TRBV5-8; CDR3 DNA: TGTGCCAGCAGTCTGGGACAGGGGGCAAGTGGCTACACCTTC; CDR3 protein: CASSLGQGASGYTF
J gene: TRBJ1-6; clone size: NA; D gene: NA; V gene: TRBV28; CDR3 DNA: TGTGCCAGCAGTTTTTCCGTGGGGGCCCACCTCCACTTT; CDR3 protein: CASSFSVGAHLHF